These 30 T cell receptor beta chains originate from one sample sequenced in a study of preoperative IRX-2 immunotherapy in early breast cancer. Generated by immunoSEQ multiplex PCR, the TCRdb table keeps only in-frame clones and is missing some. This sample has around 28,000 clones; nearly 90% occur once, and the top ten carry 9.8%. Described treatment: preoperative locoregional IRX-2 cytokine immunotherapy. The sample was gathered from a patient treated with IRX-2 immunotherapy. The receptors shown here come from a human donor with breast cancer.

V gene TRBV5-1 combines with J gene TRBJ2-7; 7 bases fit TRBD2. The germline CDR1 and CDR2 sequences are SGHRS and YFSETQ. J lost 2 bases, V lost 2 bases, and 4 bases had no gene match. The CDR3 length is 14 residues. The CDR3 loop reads CASSFSGRTYEQYF. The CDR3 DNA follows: TGCGCCAGCAGCTTCTCCGGGAGGACCTACGAGCAGTACTTC.

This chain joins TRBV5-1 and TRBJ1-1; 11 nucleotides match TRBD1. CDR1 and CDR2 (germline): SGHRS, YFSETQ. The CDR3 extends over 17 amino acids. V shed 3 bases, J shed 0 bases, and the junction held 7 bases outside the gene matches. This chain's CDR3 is CASSSDGQGALNTEAFF. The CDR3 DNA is TGCGCCAGCAGCTCTGACGGACAGGGGGCCCTGAACACTGAAGCTTTCTTT.

CDR3 nucleotides: TGTGCCAGCAGCCCGACAGGGACGGATTTCTATAATTCACCCCTCCACTTT. Translated: CASSPTGTDFYNSPLHF. The genes are TRBV5-6 and TRBJ1-6, with 7 positions matching TRBD1. The junction had 10 bases not matched to a gene; V was cut back by 4 bases and J by 3 bases. The length of the CDR3 is 17 residues. CDR1 is SGHDT, CDR2 YYEEEE, per germline.

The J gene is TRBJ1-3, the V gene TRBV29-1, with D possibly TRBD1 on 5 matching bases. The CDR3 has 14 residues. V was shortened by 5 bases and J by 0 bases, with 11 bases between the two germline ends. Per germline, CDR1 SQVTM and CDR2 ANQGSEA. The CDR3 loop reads CSVNGDLSGNTIYF. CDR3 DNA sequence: TGCAGCGTTAATGGGGACCTCTCTGGAAACACCATATATTTT. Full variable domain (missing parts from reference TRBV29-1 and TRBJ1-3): SAVISQKPSRDICQRGTSLTIQCQVDSQVTMMFWYRQQPGQSLTLIATANQGSEATYESGFVIDKFPISRPNLTFSTLTVSNMSPEDSSIYLCSVNGDLSGNTIYFGEGSWLTVV.

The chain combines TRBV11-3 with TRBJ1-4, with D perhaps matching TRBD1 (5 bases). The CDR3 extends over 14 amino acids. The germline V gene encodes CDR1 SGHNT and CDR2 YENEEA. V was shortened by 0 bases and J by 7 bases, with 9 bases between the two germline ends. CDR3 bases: TGTGCCAGCAGCTTAGAGGGACGCCCTGAAAAACTGTTTTTT. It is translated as CASSLEGRPEKLFF.

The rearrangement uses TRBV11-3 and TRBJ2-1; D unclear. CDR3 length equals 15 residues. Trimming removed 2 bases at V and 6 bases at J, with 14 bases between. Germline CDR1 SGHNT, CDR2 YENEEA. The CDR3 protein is CASSLRPGLGNEQFF. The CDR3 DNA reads TGTGCCAGCAGCTTAAGACCGGGTTTGGGCAATGAGCAGTTCTTC.

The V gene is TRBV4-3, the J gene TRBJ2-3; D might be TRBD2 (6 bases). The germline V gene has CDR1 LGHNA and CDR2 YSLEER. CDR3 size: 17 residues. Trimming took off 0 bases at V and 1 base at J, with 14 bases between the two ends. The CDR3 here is CASSQDPSEWGTDTQYF. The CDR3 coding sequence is TGCGCCAGCAGCCAAGATCCTAGCGAGTGGGGCACAGATACGCAGTATTTT.

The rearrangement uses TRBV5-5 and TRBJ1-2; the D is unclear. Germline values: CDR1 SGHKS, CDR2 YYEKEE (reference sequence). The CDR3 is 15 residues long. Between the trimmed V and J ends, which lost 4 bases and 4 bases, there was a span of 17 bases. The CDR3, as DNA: TGTGCCAGCAGCGCTATGACCGACCCTAGCTATGGCTACACCTTC. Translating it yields CASSAMTDPSYGYTF.

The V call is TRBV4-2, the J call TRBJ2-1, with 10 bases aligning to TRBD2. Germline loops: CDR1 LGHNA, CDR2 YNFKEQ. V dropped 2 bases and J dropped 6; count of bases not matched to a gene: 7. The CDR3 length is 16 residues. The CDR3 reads CASSQPAGLASNEQFF. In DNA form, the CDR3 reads TGTGCCAGCAGCCAACCCGCGGGACTAGCGAGCAATGAGCAGTTCTTC.

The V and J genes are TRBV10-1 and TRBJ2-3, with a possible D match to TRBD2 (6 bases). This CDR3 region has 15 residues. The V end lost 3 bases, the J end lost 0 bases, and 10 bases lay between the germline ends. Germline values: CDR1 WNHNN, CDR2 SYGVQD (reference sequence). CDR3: CASSDRAGSTDTQYF. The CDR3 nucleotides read TGCGCCAGCAGTGACAGAGCGGGTAGCACAGATACGCAGTATTTT.

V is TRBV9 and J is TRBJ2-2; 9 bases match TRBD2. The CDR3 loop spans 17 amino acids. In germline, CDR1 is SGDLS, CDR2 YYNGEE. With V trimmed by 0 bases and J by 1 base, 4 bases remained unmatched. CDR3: CASSVDLTSGNTGELFF. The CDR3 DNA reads TGTGCCAGCAGCGTAGATTTGACTAGCGGGAACACCGGGGAGCTGTTTTTT.

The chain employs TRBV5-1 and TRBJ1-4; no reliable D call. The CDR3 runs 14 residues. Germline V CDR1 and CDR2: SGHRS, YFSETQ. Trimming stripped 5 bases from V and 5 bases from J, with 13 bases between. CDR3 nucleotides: TGCGCCAGCAGAGTGTCAGGTGGGAATGAAAAACTGTTTTTT. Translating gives CASRVSGGNEKLFF.

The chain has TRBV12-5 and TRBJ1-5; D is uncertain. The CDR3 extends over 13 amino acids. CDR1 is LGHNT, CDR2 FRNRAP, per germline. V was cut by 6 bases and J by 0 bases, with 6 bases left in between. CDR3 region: CASGVYSNQPQHF. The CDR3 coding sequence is TGTGCTAGTGGGGTTTATAGCAATCAGCCCCAGCATTTT.

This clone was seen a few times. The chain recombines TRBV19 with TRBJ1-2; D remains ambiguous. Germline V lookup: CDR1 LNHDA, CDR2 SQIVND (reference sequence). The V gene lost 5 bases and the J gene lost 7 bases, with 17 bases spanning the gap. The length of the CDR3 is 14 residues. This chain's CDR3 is CASSLSLRVGGYTF. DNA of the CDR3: TGTGCCAGTAGTCTCTCCTTGAGGGTAGGTGGCTACACCTTC.

CDR3 amino acids: CASSMDTVTDTQYF. The CDR3 DNA reads TGTGCCAGCAGCATGGACACGGTCACAGATACGCAGTATTTT. This chain uses TRBV27 with TRBJ2-3, with a tentative D call TRBD1 (5 bases). V lost 6 bases, J lost 2 bases, and 12 bases lay in between. Germline loops: CDR1 MNHEY, CDR2 SMNVEV (reference sequence). The CDR3 has 14 amino acids.

The CDR3 DNA follows: TGTGCCAGCAGCTTACTGCGGGGGGGCCTTGAGACCCAGTACTTC. As protein: CASSLLRGGLETQYF. J is TRBJ2-5 and V is TRBV11-2; the match to TRBD2 covers 9 bases. Germline lookup yields CDR1 SGHAT and CDR2 FQNNGV. The V and J ends lost 2 bases and 5 bases, in that order; junction bases with no gene match: 6. The CDR3 runs 15 residues. The full variable domain, its missing parts supplied by reference TRBV11-2 and TRBJ2-5, is EAGVAQSPRYKIIEKRQSVAFWCNPISGHATLYWYQQILGQGPKLLIQFQNNGVVDDSQLPKDRFSAERLKGVDSTLKIQPAKLEDSAVYLCASSLLRGGLETQYFGPGTRLLVL.

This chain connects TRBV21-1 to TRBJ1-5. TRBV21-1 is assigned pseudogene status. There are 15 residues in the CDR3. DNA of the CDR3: TGTGCCAGCAGCAAAAGTTCGGGGGCCGATCAGCCCCAGCATTTT. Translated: CASSKSSGADQPQHF.

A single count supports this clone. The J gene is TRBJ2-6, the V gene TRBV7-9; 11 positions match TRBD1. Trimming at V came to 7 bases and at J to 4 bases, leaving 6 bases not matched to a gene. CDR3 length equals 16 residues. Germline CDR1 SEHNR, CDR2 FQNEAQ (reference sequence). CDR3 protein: CASIGQGARGANVLTF. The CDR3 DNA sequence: TGTGCCAGCATTGGACAGGGGGCGCGGGGGGCCAACGTCCTGACTTTC.

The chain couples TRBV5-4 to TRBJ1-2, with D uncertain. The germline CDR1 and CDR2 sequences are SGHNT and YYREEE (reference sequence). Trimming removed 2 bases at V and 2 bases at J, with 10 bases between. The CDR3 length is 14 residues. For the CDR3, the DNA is TGTGCCAGCAGCTTCCCACAGAAAAACTATGGCTACACCTTC. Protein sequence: CASSFPQKNYGYTF. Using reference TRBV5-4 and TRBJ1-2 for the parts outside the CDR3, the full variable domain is ETGVTQSPTHLIKTRGQQVTLRCSSQSGHNTVSWYQQALGQGPQFIFQYYREEENGRGNFPPRFSGLQFPNYSSELNVNALELDDSALYLCASSFPQKNYGYTFGSGTRLTVV.

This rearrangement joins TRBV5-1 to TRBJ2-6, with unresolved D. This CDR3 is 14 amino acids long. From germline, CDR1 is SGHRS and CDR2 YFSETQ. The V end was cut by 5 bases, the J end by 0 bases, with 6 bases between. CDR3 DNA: TGCGCCAGCAGGAGCCCCTCTGGGGCCAACGTCCTGACTTTC. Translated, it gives CASRSPSGANVLTF. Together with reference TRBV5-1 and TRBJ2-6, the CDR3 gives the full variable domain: KAGVTQTPRYLIKTRGQQVTLSCSPISGHRSVSWYQQTPGQGLQFLFEYFSETQRNKGNFPGRFSGRQFSNSRSEMNVSTLELGDSALYLCASRSPSGANVLTFGAGSRLTVL.

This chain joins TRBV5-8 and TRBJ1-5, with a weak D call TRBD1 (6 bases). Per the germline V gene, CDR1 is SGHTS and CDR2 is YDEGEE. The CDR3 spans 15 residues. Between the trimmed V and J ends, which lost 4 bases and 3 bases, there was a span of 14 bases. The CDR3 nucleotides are TGTGCCAGCAGCCTGGAGGGGGGAGCCAATCAGCCCCAGCATTTT. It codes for CASSLEGGANQPQHF.

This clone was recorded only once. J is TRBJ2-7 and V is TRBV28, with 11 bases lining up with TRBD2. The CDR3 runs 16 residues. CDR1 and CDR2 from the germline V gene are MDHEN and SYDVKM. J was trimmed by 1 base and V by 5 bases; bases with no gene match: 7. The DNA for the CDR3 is TGTGCCAGCAGTCTGACCGGGACTAGCGGTTCCTACGAGCAGTACTTC. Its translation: CASSLTGTSGSYEQYF. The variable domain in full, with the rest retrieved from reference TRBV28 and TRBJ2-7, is DVKVTQSSRYLVKRTGEKVFLECVQDMDHENMFWYRQDPGLGLRLIYFSYDVKMKEKGDIPEGYSVSREKKERFSLILESASTNQTSMYLCASSLTGTSGSYEQYFGPGTRLTVT.

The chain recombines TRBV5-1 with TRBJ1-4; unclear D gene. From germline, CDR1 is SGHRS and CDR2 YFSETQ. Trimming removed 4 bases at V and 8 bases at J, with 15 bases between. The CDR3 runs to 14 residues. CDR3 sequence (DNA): TGCGCCAGCAGCGAGGATCCGAATGAGGAAAAACTGTTTTTT. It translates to CASSEDPNEEKLFF.

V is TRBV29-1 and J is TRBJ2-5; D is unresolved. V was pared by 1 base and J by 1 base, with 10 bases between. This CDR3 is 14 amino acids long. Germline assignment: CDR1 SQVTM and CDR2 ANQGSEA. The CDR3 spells CSVEATGRQETQYF. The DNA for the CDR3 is TGCAGCGTTGAAGCGACGGGCCGCCAAGAGACCCAGTACTTC.

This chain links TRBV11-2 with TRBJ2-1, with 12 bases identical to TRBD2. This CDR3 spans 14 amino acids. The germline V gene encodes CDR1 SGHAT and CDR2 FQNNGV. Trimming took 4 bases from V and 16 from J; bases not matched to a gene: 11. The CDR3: CASSSTSGRAPPFF. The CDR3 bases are TGTGCCAGCAGCTCGACTAGCGGGAGAGCCCCTCCTTTCTTC.

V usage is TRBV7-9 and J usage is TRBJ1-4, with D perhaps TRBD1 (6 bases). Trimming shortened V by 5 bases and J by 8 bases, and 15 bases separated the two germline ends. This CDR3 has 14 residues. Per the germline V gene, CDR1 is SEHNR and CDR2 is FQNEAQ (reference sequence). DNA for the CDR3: TGTGCCAGCAGCCCAAACAGGGTAGAAGAAAAACTGTTTTTT. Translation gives CASSPNRVEEKLFF.

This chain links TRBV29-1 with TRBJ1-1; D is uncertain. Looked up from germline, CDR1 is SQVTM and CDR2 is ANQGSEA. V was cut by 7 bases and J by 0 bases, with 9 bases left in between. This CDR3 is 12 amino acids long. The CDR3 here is CSATTVNTEAFF. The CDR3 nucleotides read TGCAGCGCTACGACGGTGAACACTGAAGCTTTCTTT.

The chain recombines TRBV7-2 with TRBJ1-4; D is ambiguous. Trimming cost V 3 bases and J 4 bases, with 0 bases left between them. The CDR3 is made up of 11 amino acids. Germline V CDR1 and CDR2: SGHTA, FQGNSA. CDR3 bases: TGTGCCAGCAGCTTTAATGAAAAACTGTTTTTT. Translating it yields CASSFNEKLFF. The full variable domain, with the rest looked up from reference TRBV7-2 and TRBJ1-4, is GAGVSQSPSNKVTEKGKDVELRCDPISGHTALYWYRQSLGQGLEFLIYFQGNSAPDKSGLPSDRFSAERTGGSVSTLTIQRTQQEDSAVYLCASSFNEKLFFGSGTQLSVL.

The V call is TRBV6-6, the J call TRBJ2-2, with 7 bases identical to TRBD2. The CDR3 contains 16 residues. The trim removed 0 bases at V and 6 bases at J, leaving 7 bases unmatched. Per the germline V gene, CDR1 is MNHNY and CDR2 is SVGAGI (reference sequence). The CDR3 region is CASSYSGTKGPGELFF. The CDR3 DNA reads TGTGCCAGCAGTTACTCCGGGACTAAAGGCCCCGGGGAGCTGTTTTTT.

The DNA for the CDR3 is TGCAGCGCCTGGGGCGGGACGGGTGGGACAGATACGCAGTATTTT. Amino acids: CSAWGGTGGTDTQYF. This chain joins TRBV29-1 and TRBJ2-3; weak D call: TRBD2 (6 bases). CDR1 is SQVTM and CDR2 is ANQGSEA in the germline V gene. The CDR3 is 15 amino acids. Trimming pared 7 bases from V and 3 bases from J, leaving 20 bases between.